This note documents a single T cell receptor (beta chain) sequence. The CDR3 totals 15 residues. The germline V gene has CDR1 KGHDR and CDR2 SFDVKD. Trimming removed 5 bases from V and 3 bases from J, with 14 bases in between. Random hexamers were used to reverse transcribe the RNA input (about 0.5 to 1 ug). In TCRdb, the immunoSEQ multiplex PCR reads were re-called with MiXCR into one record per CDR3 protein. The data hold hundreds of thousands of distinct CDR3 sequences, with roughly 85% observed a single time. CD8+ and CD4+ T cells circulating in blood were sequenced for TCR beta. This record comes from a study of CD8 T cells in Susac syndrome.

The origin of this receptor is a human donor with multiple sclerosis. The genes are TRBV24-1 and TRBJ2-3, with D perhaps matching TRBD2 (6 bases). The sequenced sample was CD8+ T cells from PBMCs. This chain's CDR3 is CATSVLGTSTDTQYF. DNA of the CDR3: TGTGCCACCAGTGTCCTAGGGACTTCGACAGATACGCAGTATTTT.